This T cell receptor (beta chain) was obtained from a study of response to subunit inactivated influenza vaccine. J was trimmed by 4 bases and V by 1 base; bases with no gene match: 3. Per germline, CDR1 SGDLS and CDR2 YYNGEE. The CDR3 loop spans 15 amino acids. Via MiXCR, TCRdb re-called the RT-PCR reads, giving one row per CDR3 protein. This repertoire shows over 750,000 distinct CDR3 sequences, approximately 21% found once; its top ten account for about 9.4%. The sequence was obtained from a man in his forties or fifties who received an inactivated influenza vaccine. The sample in question was PBMCs from blood, obtained about 5 days after vaccination. J is TRBJ2-1 and V is TRBV9, with 9 positions matching TRBD1. The CDR3 DNA reads as TGTGCCAGCAGCGTAACAGGGGGCATGTACAATGAGCAGTTCTTC. Protein product: CASSVTGGMYNEQFF.